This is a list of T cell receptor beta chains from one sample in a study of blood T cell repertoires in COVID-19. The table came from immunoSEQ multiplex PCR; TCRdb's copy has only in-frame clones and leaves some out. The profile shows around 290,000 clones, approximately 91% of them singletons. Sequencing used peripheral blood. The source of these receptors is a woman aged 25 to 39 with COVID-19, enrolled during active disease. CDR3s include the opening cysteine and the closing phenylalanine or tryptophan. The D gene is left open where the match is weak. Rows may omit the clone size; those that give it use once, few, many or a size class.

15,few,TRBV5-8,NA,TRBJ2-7,TGTGCCAGCAGCTTGGTCGGGCAGGGCCCCTACGAGCAGTACTTC,CASSLVGQGPYEQYF
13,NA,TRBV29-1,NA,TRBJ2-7,TGCAGCGTGAGGCCGGGGTTTTCCTACGAGCAGTACTTC,CSVRPGFSYEQYF
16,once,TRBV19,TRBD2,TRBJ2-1,TGTGCCAGTAGTGTTAGCGGGAGGTCCCCCTACAATGAGCAGTTCTTC,CASSVSGRSPYNEQFF
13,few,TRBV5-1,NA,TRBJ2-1,TGCGCCAGCAGCTTGGCTAACTACAATGAGCAGTTCTTC,CASSLANYNEQFF
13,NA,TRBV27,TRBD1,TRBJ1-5,TGTGCCAGCAGTGTATCACAGGGGAAGCCCCAGCATTTT,CASSVSQGKPQHF
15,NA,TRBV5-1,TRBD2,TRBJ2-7,TGCGCCAGCAGCCCCCGGACTAGCGGGAGCTACGAGCAGTACTTC,CASSPRTSGSYEQYF
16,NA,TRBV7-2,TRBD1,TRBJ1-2,TGTGCCAGCAGCTCGGCCTGGGACAGGGGAGGCTATGGCTACACCTTC,CASSSAWDRGGYGYTF
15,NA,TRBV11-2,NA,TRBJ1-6,TGTGCCAGCAGCTTGAGGGAATCTCCTAATTCACCCCTCCACTTT,CASSLRESPNSPLHF
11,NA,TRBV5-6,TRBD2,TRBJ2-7,TGTGCCAGCAGCTACGGGACTAGTGTGAACTTC,CASSYGTSVNF
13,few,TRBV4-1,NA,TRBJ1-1,TGCGCCAGCAGCCTTGAAACACAGACTGAAGCTTTCTTT,CASSLETQTEAFF
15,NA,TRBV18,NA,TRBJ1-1,TGTGCCAGCTCACCAAGCGGGGGCATGAACACTGAAGCTTTCTTT,CASSPSGGMNTEAFF
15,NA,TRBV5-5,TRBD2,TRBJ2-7,TGTGCCAGCAGCTTGGTGGCTAGCGGAAGCTACGAGCAGTACTTC,CASSLVASGSYEQYF
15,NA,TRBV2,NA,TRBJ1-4,TGTGCCAGCAGTGTCGGCGGGGGAGAGGGGGAAAAACTGTTTTTT,CASSVGGGEGEKLFF
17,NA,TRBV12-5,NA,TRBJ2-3,TGTGCTAGTGGTTTTTACCCTCCGGCGGGCTCAACAGATACGCAGTATTTT,CASGFYPPAGSTDTQYF
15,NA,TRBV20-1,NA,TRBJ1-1,TGCAGTGCTAGTCGACTGCGATACGGGGACACTGAAGCTTTCTTT,CSASRLRYGDTEAFF
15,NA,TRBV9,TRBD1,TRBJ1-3,TGTGCCAGCAGGGGACAGGGGACCTCTGGAAACACCATATATTTT,CASRGQGTSGNTIYF
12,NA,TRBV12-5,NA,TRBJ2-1,TGTGCTAGTGGTTTGGCATACAATGAGCAGTTCTTC,CASGLAYNEQFF
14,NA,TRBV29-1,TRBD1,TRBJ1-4,TGCAGCGTTGTCCTGACAGGGGGCAATGAAAAACTGTTTTTT,CSVVLTGGNEKLFF
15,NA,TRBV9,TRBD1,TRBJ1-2,TGTGCCAGCAGCGTAGATTATTCAGGGGGCGGAGGCTACACCTTC,CASSVDYSGGGGYTF
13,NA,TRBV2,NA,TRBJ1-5,TGTGCCAGCAGTCTAGATCCGAACGGGATCGGTCATTTT,CASSLDPNGIGHF
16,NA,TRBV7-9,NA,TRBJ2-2,TGTGCCAGCAGCTTACCTAGTGGACAGTACACCGGGGAGCTGTTTTTT,CASSLPSGQYTGELFF
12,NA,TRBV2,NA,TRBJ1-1,TGTGCCAGCAGTGAAAAAACGGTTGAAGCTTTCTTT,CASSEKTVEAFF
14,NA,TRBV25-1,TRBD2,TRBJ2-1,TGTGCCAGCGTTAGCGGGACCTTTAGGAATGAGCAGTTCTTC,CASVSGTFRNEQFF
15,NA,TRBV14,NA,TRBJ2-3,TGTGCCAGCAGCCAAGACAGGATAGCGGCGGATACGCAGTATTTT,CASSQDRIAADTQYF
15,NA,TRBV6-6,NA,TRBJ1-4,TGTGAGAGTTGGAGGGCGGCAACCACTAATGAAAAACTGTTTTTT,CESWRAATTNEKLFF
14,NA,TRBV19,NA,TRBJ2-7,TGTGCCAGTTCTACCCGACAGTGGGACTACGAGCAGTACTTC,CASSTRQWDYEQYF
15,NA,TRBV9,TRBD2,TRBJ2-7,TGTGCCAGCAGCGCCCTAGCGGGGGATGCCTACGAGCAGTACTTC,CASSALAGDAYEQYF
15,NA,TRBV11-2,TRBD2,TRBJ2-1,TGTGCCAGCACCCTAAGCGGGACGCTCTACAATGAGCAGTTCTTC,CASTLSGTLYNEQFF
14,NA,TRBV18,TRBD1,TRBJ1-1,TGTGCCAGCTCACCGGCAGGGGGAAGCACTGAAGCTTTCTTT,CASSPAGGSTEAFF
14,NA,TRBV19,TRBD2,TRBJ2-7,TGTGCCAGTAGCCGGACTAGCGGATCCTACGAGCAGTACTTC,CASSRTSGSYEQYF
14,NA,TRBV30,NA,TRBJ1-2,TGTGCCTGGAGAGGCCGAGGGGGTAACTATGGCTACACCTTC,CAWRGRGGNYGYTF
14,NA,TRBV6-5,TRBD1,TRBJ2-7,TGTGCCAGCACCCGGACAGGGGGGTCCTACGAGCAGTACTTC,CASTRTGGSYEQYF
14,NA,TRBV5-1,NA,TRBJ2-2,TGCGCCAGCAGCTTGGGGCCGAACACCGGGGAGCTGTTTTTT,CASSLGPNTGELFF
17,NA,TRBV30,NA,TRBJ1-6,TGTGCCTGGAGTGTACCCACCCGTACAGGACCTAATTCACCCCTCCACTTT,CAWSVPTRTGPNSPLHF
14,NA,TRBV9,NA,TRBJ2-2,TGTGCCAGCAGCTCAGGGGCGAACACCGGGGAGCTGTTTTTT,CASSSGANTGELFF
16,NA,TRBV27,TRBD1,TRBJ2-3,TGTGCCAGCAGTTTAAAGCCCACAGGGGGCACAGATACGCAGTATTTT,CASSLKPTGGTDTQYF
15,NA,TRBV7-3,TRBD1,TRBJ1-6,TGTGCCAGCAGCTTAAACGGCAGGGGGGAATCACCCCTCCACTTT,CASSLNGRGESPLHF
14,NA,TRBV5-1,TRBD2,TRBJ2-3,TGCGCCAGCAGGCTAGCGGGACTGACAGATACGCAGTATTTT,CASRLAGLTDTQYF
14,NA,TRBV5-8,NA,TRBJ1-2,TGTGCCAGCAGCTTAAAAACAAGCCCCAGGGGCTACACCTTC,CASSLKTSPRGYTF
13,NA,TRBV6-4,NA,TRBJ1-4,TGTGCCAGCAGTGATGGGCCGGGGGAAAAACTGTTTTTT,CASSDGPGEKLFF
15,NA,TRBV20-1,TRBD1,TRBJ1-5,TGCAGTGCTAGTACCGAACAGGGGGGAAATCAGCCCCAGCATTTT,CSASTEQGGNQPQHF
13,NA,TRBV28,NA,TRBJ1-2,TGTGCCAGCAGCTCAGGAGGTGTGGATGGCTACACCTTC,CASSSGGVDGYTF
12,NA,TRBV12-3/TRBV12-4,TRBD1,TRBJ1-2,TGTGCCAGCAGCCTGGGACAGGCCACTTCACTCTTC,CASSLGQATSLF
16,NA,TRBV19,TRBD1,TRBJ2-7,TGTGCCAGTAGTTGGGGAGCGGGACAGGGTTCCTACGAGCAGTACTTC,CASSWGAGQGSYEQYF
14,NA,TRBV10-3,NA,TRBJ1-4,TGTGCCACCCTAGATACGAACTCCAATGAAAAACTGTTTTTT,CATLDTNSNEKLFF
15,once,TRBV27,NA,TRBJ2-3,TGTGCCAGCAGCCCCGGACAGTCGAGCACAGATACGCAGTATTTT,CASSPGQSSTDTQYF
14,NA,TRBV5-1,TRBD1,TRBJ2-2,TGCGCCAGCAGCCCGGGACAGGGGGCCGGGGAGCTGTTTTTT,CASSPGQGAGELFF
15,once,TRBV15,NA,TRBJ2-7,TGTGCCACCAGCAGGCAAGACAGGCCCTCCTACGAGCAGTACTTC,CATSRQDRPSYEQYF
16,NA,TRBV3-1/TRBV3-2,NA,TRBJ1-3,TGTGCCAGCAGCCAGACTCCTGCTTCCTCTGGAAACACCATATATTTT,CASSQTPASSGNTIYF
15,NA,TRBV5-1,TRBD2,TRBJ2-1,TGCGCCAGCAGCTTAGGTAGCGGGAGTTATGATGAGCAGTTCTTC,CASSLGSGSYDEQFF
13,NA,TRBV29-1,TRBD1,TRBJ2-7,TGCAGCGTTGGGGACAGCCCCTCCTACGAGCAGTACTTC,CSVGDSPSYEQYF
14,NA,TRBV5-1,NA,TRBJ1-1,TGCGCCAGCAGCTTAACGTCCAGGGCGGCTGAAGCTTTCTTT,CASSLTSRAAEAFF
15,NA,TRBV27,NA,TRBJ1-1,TGTGCCAGCAGGGGACCTGGAGGGGTATGGACTGAAGCTTTCTTT,CASRGPGGVWTEAFF
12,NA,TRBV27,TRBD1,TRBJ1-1,TGTGCCAGCTGGACAGGAGACACTGAAGCTTTCTTT,CASWTGDTEAFF
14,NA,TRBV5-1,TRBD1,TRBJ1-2,TGCGCCAGCAGCTCAGCGACAGGGGGATATGGCTACACCTTC,CASSSATGGYGYTF
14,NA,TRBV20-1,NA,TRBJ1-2,TGCAGTGCTAGTGGGATCGGGGGGAACTATGGCTACACCTTC,CSASGIGGNYGYTF
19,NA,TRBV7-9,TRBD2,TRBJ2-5,TGTGCCAGCAGCCGCGGACTAGCGGGCGACCTCCCGGGAGAAGAGACCCAGTACTTC,CASSRGLAGDLPGEETQYF